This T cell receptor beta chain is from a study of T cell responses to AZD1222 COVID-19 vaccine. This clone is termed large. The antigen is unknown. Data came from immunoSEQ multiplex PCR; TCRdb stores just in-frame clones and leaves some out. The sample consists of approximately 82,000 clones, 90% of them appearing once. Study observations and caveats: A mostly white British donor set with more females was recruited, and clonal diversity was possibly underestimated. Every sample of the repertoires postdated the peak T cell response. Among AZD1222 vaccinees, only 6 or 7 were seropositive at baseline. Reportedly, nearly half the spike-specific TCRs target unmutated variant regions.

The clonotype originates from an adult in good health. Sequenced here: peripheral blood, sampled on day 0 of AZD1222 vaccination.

The CDR3 nucleotides are TGTGCCAGCAGCTTAGGACCTAACTACGAGCAGTACTTC. Protein sequence: CASSLGPNYEQYF. This sequence joins TRBV7-6 and TRBJ2-7; D unresolved. CDR1 is SGHVS and CDR2 is FNYEAQ in the germline V gene. The CDR3 covers 13 residues. V lost 1 base, J lost 3 bases, and 7 bases lay in between.